These 9 T cell receptor beta chains were all obtained from the same sample, sequenced in a study of OX40 agonist ivuxolimab in advanced cancers. Sequencing used immunoSEQ multiplex PCR; TCRdb keeps in-frame clones, though not all of them. The sample lists tens of thousands of clones, 85% to 95% occurring once. Here the sequenced sample was CD4+ or CD8+ T cells sorted from blood, taken in a trial of the OX40 agonist ivuxolimab. These receptors all come from an adult with an advanced solid tumor such as melanoma, head and neck, liver or kidney cancer.

CDR3 in DNA: TGTGCCAGCAGTGCTTGGGGTTTCGGGCAGCCCCAGCATTTT. Amino acid sequence: CASSAWGFGQPQHF. The chain combines TRBV6-5 with TRBJ1-5; D call uncertain. Germline CDR1 reads MNHEY; CDR2 reads SVGAGI. Trimming pared 5 bases from V and 7 bases from J, leaving 15 bases between. CDR3 length: 14 amino acids.

The chain is built from TRBV7-9 and TRBJ2-3, with unresolved D. The V end lost 1 base, the J end lost 4 bases, and 12 bases lay between the germline ends. This CDR3 has 15 residues. Looked up from germline, CDR1 is SEHNR and CDR2 is FQNEAQ (reference sequence). The CDR3 DNA reads TGTGCCAGCAGCTTAGTGTCTCCCGTTCCAGATACGCAGTATTTT. Translating gives CASSLVSPVPDTQYF.

The V gene is TRBV11-2, the J gene TRBJ2-3; D possibly matches TRBD1 or TRBD2 (6 bases each). In germline, CDR1 is SGHAT, CDR2 FQNNGV. The CDR3 consists of 18 residues. V lost 5 bases, J lost 2 bases, and 23 bases lay in between. CDR3 bases: TGTGCCAGCAGCCCACACCCCGGACAGACTAGATACACAGATACGCAGTATTTT. Translated, it gives CASSPHPGQTRYTDTQYF.

The chain couples TRBV11-2 to TRBJ2-7, with 11 bases matching TRBD1. Trimming took 1 base from V and 4 from J; bases not matched to a gene: 6. Germline V gene data show CDR1 as SGHAT and CDR2 as FQNNGV. The CDR3 is 16 amino acids. CDR3 region: CASSLVLGQGAYEQYF. The CDR3 DNA sequence: TGTGCCAGCAGCTTAGTCCTCGGACAGGGGGCTTACGAGCAGTACTTC.

This chain uses TRBV4-1 with TRBJ2-7, with D perhaps TRBD2 (6 bases). CDR3 size: 17 residues. V was cut by 0 bases and J by 5 bases, with 20 bases left in between. Germline-derived CDR1 and CDR2 are MGHRA and YSYEKL. The DNA for the CDR3 is TGCGCCAGCAGCCAAGACGATGGCGGGAACTACTTAAACGAGCAGTACTTC. This codes for CASSQDDGGNYLNEQYF.

In this sample, this clone turned up once. The chain uses TRBV4-3 and TRBJ2-1, with 13 bases that match TRBD2. J was trimmed by 9 bases and V by 0 bases; bases with no gene match: 8. The CDR3 spans 17 residues. The germline gives CDR1 LGHNA, CDR2 YSLEER. The CDR3 spells CASSQDSGLAGFSEQFF. Written as DNA, the CDR3 is TGCGCCAGCAGCCAAGATTCGGGACTAGCGGGATTCAGTGAGCAGTTCTTC.

The J gene is TRBJ2-3, the V gene TRBV28, with D unclear. CDR3 length equals 13 residues. The V gene's germline CDR1 is MDHEN and CDR2 SYDVKM. The V end was cut by 7 bases, the J end by 4 bases, with 12 bases between. The CDR3 here is CASTKVSPDTQYF. In DNA form, the CDR3 reads TGTGCCAGCACGAAAGTGTCCCCAGATACGCAGTATTTT.

The chain recombines TRBV11-3 with TRBJ2-7, with 10 bases that match TRBD2. CDR3 length: 13 amino acids. CDR1 SGHNT and CDR2 YENEEA come from the germline V gene. The trim removed 8 bases at V and 2 bases at J, leaving 3 bases unmatched. CDR3 in amino acids: CASLLAGTYEQYF. The CDR3 DNA reads as TGTGCCAGCTTACTAGCGGGAACCTACGAGCAGTACTTC.

The chain recombines TRBV2 with TRBJ2-7, with unresolved D. Germline V lookup: CDR1 SNHLY, CDR2 FYNNEI. The CDR3 is made up of 12 amino acids. The V gene lost 5 bases and the J gene lost 2 bases, with 7 bases spanning the gap. The CDR3 region has the DNA TGTGCCAGCAGTATCGGACCCTACGAGCAGTACTTC. This gives the protein CASSIGPYEQYF.